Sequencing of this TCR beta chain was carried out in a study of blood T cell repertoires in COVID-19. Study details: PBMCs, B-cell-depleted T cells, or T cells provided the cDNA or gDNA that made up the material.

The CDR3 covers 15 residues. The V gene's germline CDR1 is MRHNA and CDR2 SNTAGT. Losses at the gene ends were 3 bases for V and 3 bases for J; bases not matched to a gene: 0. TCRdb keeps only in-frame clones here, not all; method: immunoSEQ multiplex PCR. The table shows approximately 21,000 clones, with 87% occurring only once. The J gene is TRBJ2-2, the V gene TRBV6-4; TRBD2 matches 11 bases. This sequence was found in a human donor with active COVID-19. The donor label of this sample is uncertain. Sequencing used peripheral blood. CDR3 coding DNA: TGTGCCAGCAGTGAACTAGCGGGAGACACCGGGGAGCTGTTTTTT. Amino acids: CASSELAGDTGELFF.